This T cell receptor beta chain appears in the sequencing data of a study of shared clonotypes between healthy human individuals. Study-wide findings and caveats: Sampling included only blood; tissue repertoires likely differ.

TCRdb keeps only in-frame clones here, not all; method: immunoSEQ multiplex PCR. The data contain some 500,000 clones, about 96% of them seen just once; the ten biggest clones take up around 0.067%. Everyone who donated was a Caucasian adult who lived in Nashville, Tennessee. A CD45RA-negative memory subset and a CD45RA+ naive subset were separated from the CD4+ cells. Concerning this clone: No antigen is known for it.

This clonotype was sampled from a woman aged 25-40 years in good health. Sequencing was carried out using naive CD4+ T cells sorted from blood. Subset noted: CD45RA+ positively selected.

CDR3 nucleotides: TGCGCCAGCAGCCAAGAAGAAAACGCCGAGTGGGTCAATGAGCAGTTCTTC. Translation gives CASSQEENAEWVNEQFF. The chain joins TRBV4-1 to TRBJ2-1; D is undetermined. Germline CDR1 is MGHRA and CDR2 is YSYEKL. The CDR3 runs to 17 residues. Trimming removed 0 bases from V and 6 bases from J, with 18 bases in between.